The 17 T cell receptor beta chains in this list originate from one sample, sequenced in a study of blood T cells in healthy people across ages. With a J-beta primer mix and a sample-barcoded 5' primer, a second PCR ran roughly 6 to 11 cycles. Each CDR3 protein is one row after TCRdb ran MiXCR on the 5' RACE reads. The table lists about 680,000 distinct CDR3 sequences, roughly 49% of them singletons. Sequencing was done on a sample of blood. All receptors come from a woman aged 55 to 70 in good health.

This clonotype came up once. The CDR3: CSAPDTSSYNEQFF. The CDR3 nucleotides read TGCAGTGCGCCAGACACTAGCTCCTACAATGAGCAGTTCTTC. The chain joins TRBV20-1 to TRBJ2-1; tentative D call: TRBD2 (5 bases). The V gene lost 6 bases and the J gene lost 0 bases, with 12 bases spanning the gap. The CDR3 extends over 14 amino acids. Germline-derived CDR1 and CDR2 are DFQATT and SNEGSKA (reference sequence).

This clonotype has a handful of counts. Here the CDR3 DNA reads TGTGCCAGCAGCTTGGAAACGTTAGGCACCGGGGAGCTGTTTTTT. Its translation is CASSLETLGTGELFF. The chain recombines TRBV7-8 with TRBJ2-2; D call uncertain. The CDR3 spans 15 residues. Deletions cut 3 bases from V and 4 bases from J, with 12 bases between. Looked up from germline, CDR1 is SGHVS and CDR2 is FQNEAQ.

This clonotype appeared a single time. The gene calls are TRBV6-1 and TRBJ1-5; D unresolved. This CDR3 contains 13 residues. The germline V gene has CDR1 MNHNS and CDR2 SASEGT. With 1 base removed from V and 7 bases from J, the gap between germline ends came to 8 bases. This CDR3 is CASSEGLRQPQHF. DNA of the CDR3: TGTGCCAGCAGTGAAGGGCTTCGGCAGCCCCAGCATTTT.

The table lists this clonotype with a count of one. Relative to the germline gene, one junction end is altered; a read error may explain this. The CDR3 spells CSARKGGYSYTF. DNA for the CDR3: TGCAGTGCTAGGAAGGGAGGCTATAGCTACACCTTC. The chain employs TRBV20-1 and TRBJ1-2; D uncertain. CDR1 DFQATT and CDR2 SNEGSKA come from the germline V gene (reference sequence). The CDR3 runs 12 residues.

V is TRBV10-3 and J is TRBJ2-7; tentatively, D is TRBD2 (6 bases). V was trimmed by 8 bases and J by 2 bases, leaving 13 bases between them. The CDR3 covers 13 residues. Germline assignment: CDR1 ENHRY and CDR2 SYGVKD. Written as DNA, the CDR3 is TGTGCCATCTCGGCGGGAAGCCCCTACGAGCAGTACTTC. Encoded protein: CAISAGSPYEQYF.

CDR3 nucleotide sequence: TGCAGCGTTGAAGATCGGGTCAGTAGCGTTCGGTACTTC. It is translated as CSVEDRVSSVRYF. The J gene is TRBJ2-4, the V gene TRBV29-1, with D perhaps TRBD2 (5 bases). V gave up 0 bases and J gave up 15 bases, with 18 bases separating them. CDR1 is SQVTM and CDR2 is ANQGSEA in the germline V gene. This CDR3 comprises 13 residues. The full variable domain, in which reference TRBV29-1 and TRBJ2-4 provide the parts outside the CDR3, is SAVISQKPSRDICQRGTSLTIQCQVDSQVTMMFWYRQQPGQSLTLIATANQGSEATYESGFVIDKFPISRPNLTFSTLTVSNMSPEDSSIYLCSVEDRVSSVRYFGAGTRLSVL.

The chain uses TRBV28 and TRBJ1-2; no definite D call. V was pared by 7 bases and J by 1 base, with 13 bases between. CDR3 size: 14 residues. Germline V CDR1 and CDR2: MDHEN, SYDVKM. The CDR3 here is CASTLNGVNYGYTF. The CDR3 DNA follows: TGTGCCAGCACCCTAAATGGGGTTAACTATGGCTACACCTTC.

A note on this clonotype: A read error is possible here, since a much larger clone lies one base away. The limits of the CDR3 on the DNA are not certain, so only TCRdb's listed CDR3 is given. The CDR3 reads CSVAEGTYGCTF. The chain has TRBV29-1 and TRBJ1-2. The CDR3 region is 12 residues in length, termini included. Per the germline V gene, CDR1 is SQVTM and CDR2 is ANQGSEA.

The rearrangement joins TRBV2 to TRBJ1-1; 8 bases line up with TRBD1. The germline V gene encodes CDR1 SNHLY and CDR2 FYNNEI. The CDR3 sequence is 12 residues long. The trim removed 6 bases at V and 7 bases at J, leaving 4 bases unmatched. In DNA form, the CDR3 reads TGTGCCAGCAGGGCAGACAGGGGTGAAGCTTTCTTT. Translated, it gives CASRADRGEAFF. Full variable domain (missing parts from reference TRBV2 and TRBJ1-1): EPEVTQTPSHQVTQMGQEVILRCVPISNHLYFYWYRQILGQKVEFLVSFYNNEISEKSEIFDDQFSVERPDGSNFTLKIRSTKLEDSAMYFCASRADRGEAFFGQGTRLTVV.

This clonotype came up once. This chain joins TRBV20-1 and TRBJ2-5, with 16 bases fitting TRBD2. This CDR3 region has 16 residues. Looked up from germline, CDR1 is DFQATT and CDR2 is SNEGSKA (reference sequence). The V segment lost 7 bases and the J segment 4 bases; nucleotides outside the gene matches: 9. The CDR3 nucleotides are TGCAGTGTTTCGGGGACTAGCGGGAGGGCCGGAGAGACCCAGTACTTC. It is translated as CSVSGTSGRAGETQYF.

As for this clonotype: Sequence at one end of the junction differs from germline and may be a read error. The chain is built from TRBV20-1 and TRBJ2-5; 7 bases map to TRBD1. The end of the DNA is better explained by TRBJ2-7, so the J call may be wrong. Germline CDR1 is DFQATT and CDR2 is SNEGSKA (reference sequence). The CDR3 consists of 14 residues. The CDR3 reads CGARDPGQRNEQYF. The CDR3 bases are TGCGGTGCTAGAGACCCGGGACAGCGAAACGAGCAGTACTTC.

The chain couples TRBV5-4 to TRBJ2-7; no clear D. CDR1 is SGHNT, CDR2 YYREEE, per germline (reference sequence). The CDR3 spans 14 residues. Trimming pared 4 bases from V and 0 bases from J, leaving 11 bases between. The CDR3: CASSGTEDSYEQYF. CDR3 DNA: TGTGCCAGCAGCGGTACCGAAGACTCCTACGAGCAGTACTTC.

This chain connects TRBV18 to TRBJ2-3, with TRBD1 matching over 10 bases. CDR3 size: 19 residues. Germline V gene lookup returns CDR1 KGHSH and CDR2 LQKENI. Trimming took 0 bases from V and 2 from J; bases not matched to a gene: 11. CDR3 in amino acids: CASSPPKRPGQGITDTQYF. The CDR3 DNA follows: TGTGCCAGCTCACCACCGAAACGACCGGGACAGGGGATCACAGATACGCAGTATTTT. The full variable domain, rest sourced from reference TRBV18 and TRBJ2-3, is NAGVMQNPRHLVRRRGQEARLRCSPMKGHSHVYWYRQLPEEGLKFMVYLQKENIIDESGMPKERFSAEFPKEGPSILRIQQVVRGDSAAYFCASSPPKRPGQGITDTQYFGPGTRLTVL.

This clonotype was counted only a few times. V is TRBV7-2 and J is TRBJ2-7; 10 positions agree with TRBD2. The CDR3 totals 17 residues. CDR1 and CDR2 (germline): SGHTA, FQGNSA. Unmatched junction bases numbered 12, after V lost 2 bases and J lost 5 bases. The CDR3 protein is CASSLYPSGRDSDEQYF. CDR3 DNA: TGTGCCAGCAGCTTATACCCTAGCGGGAGAGACAGTGACGAGCAGTACTTC.

The rearrangement joins TRBV27 to TRBJ1-2; D may be TRBD1 (5 bases). Between the trimmed V and J ends, which lost 3 bases and 10 bases, there was a span of 21 bases. CDR1 and CDR2 from the germline V gene are MNHEY and SMNVEV (reference sequence). The CDR3 loop spans 15 amino acids. CDR3 bases: TGTGCCAGCAGTTTCGACAGCGGGGGTAAGGGGCTCTACACCTTC. Its translation: CASSFDSGGKGLYTF.

The chain links TRBV7-9 to TRBJ2-7; tentatively, D is TRBD2 (7 bases). The germline gives CDR1 SEHNR, CDR2 FQNEAQ (reference sequence). The ends were cut back, 5 bases at V and 0 bases at J, with 14 bases in the middle. The CDR3 runs 15 residues. The CDR3 DNA reads TGTGCCAGCAGCCACGGGGGGCAGAGCTCCTACGAGCAGTACTTC. Encoded protein: CASSHGGQSSYEQYF.

The J gene is TRBJ2-1, the V gene TRBV28; D tentatively fits TRBD1 or TRBD2 (6 bases each). Trimming shortened V by 3 bases and J by 4 bases, and 22 bases separated the two germline ends. There are 18 residues in the CDR3. Germline V lookup: CDR1 MDHEN, CDR2 SYDVKM. The CDR3 region has the DNA TGTGCCAGCAGTTTTTATGCCCTCCGACGGGGGCTTTACAATGAGCAGTTCTTC. Protein: CASSFYALRRGLYNEQFF.